The sequence of this TCR beta chain was determined in a study of blood T cell repertoires in COVID-19. Original analysis: Reference gene primers were amplified, and this amplification served to estimate nucleated cell counts. Sequenced by immunoSEQ multiplex PCR; TCRdb stores in-frame clones only, minus some. That table supplies the V and J calls and clone size; D and trimming were determined from the DNA. The sample records about 370,000 clones, more than 80% being singletons. V was clipped by 0 bases and J by 4 bases; unmatched bases: 3. The CDR3 has 15 amino acids. Germline V gene lookup returns CDR1 SGDLS and CDR2 YYNGEE.

The sequenced sample was peripheral blood. The clonotype was recovered from a woman aged 25 to 45 with COVID-19, enrolled during active disease. The rearrangement uses TRBV9 and TRBJ2-1, with 8 bases lining up with TRBD2. CDR3 residues: CASSVDLAGYNEQFF. The CDR3, as DNA: TGTGCCAGCAGCGTAGATCTAGCGGGTTACAATGAGCAGTTCTTC.